The clone carrying this TCR beta chain was counted between two and nine times. These data belong to a study of blood T cell repertoires in COVID-19. At the level of the study: The United States, Italy and Spain provided the acute and convalescent COVID-19 samples. From T cells, B-cell-depleted T cells, or PBMCs came the material, which was cDNA or gDNA.

The CDR3 length is 13 residues. Germline V lookup: CDR1 KGHDR, CDR2 SFDVKD. Trimming removed 2 bases from V and 3 bases from J, with 4 bases in between. Per the authors' pipeline: Amplification with reference gene primers provided the estimates of nucleated cell counts. This table comes from immunoSEQ multiplex PCR, and its TCRdb copy is limited to in-frame clones, with some not included. V and J calls and clone size are as listed in that table; D and trimming were resolved from the DNA. Seen here are about 210,000 clones, about 89% observed once, and the top ten hold around 4.8%. This rearrangement joins TRBV24-1 to TRBJ1-5; the D is unclear. Sequenced input: peripheral blood. The receptor was derived from a woman aged 40 to 50 with acute or convalescent COVID-19. CDR3 amino acids: CATSDWANQPQHF. The CDR3 DNA is TGTGCCACCAGTGATTGGGCCAATCAGCCCCAGCATTTT.